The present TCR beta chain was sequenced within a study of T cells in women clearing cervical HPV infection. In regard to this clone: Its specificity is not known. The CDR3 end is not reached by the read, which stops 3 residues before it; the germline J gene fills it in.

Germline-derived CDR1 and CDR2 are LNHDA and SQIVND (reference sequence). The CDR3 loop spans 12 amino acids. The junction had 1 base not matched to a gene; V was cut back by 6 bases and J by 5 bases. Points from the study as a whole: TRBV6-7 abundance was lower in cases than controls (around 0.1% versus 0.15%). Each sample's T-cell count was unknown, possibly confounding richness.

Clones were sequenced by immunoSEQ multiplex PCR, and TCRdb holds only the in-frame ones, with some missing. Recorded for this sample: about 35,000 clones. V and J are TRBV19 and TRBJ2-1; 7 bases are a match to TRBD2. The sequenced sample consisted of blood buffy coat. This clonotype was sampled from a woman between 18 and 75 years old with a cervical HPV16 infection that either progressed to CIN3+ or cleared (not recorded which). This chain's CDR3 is CASSGTNNEQFF. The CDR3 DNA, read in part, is TGTGCCAGTAGCGGGACTAACAATGAG.